These 19 T cell receptor beta chains were sequenced from one sample in a study of blood T cell repertoires in COVID-19. The repertoire was sequenced with immunoSEQ multiplex PCR; TCRdb's copy has only in-frame clones and lacks some. The sample holds a few hundred thousand clones; approximately 80% are singletons and the top ten take around 4.7%. Sample: PBMCs or T cells enriched from blood (not recorded which). Receptors were obtained from a man younger than 45 with acute COVID-19.

The chain carries TRBV6-6 and TRBJ2-5; D is possibly TRBD1 (6 bases). This CDR3 region has 12 residues. V was shortened by 10 bases and J by 2 bases, with 11 bases between the two germline ends. Germline V CDR1 and CDR2: MNHNY, SVGAGI (reference sequence). The CDR3 loop reads CATKGTQETQYF. The CDR3 nucleotides read TGTGCCACTAAGGGGACACAAGAGACCCAGTACTTC.

The chain joins TRBV27 to TRBJ1-2, with 8 bases fitting TRBD1. The ends lost 3 bases at V and 0 bases at J; junction bases unmatched: 9. Germline V gene lookup returns CDR1 MNHEY and CDR2 SMNVEV (reference sequence). This CDR3 contains 17 residues. The CDR3 spells CASSLSFGQGANYGYTF. The CDR3 DNA is TGTGCCAGCAGTTTGAGTTTCGGACAGGGAGCTAACTATGGCTACACCTTC.

The chain uses TRBV3-1 (or the pseudogene TRBV3-2) and TRBJ1-2, with a weak D call TRBD1 (5 bases). The V end lost 4 bases, the J end lost 0 bases, and 15 bases lay between the germline ends. Germline V gene data show CDR1 as LGHDT and CDR2 as YNNKEL (reference sequence). The CDR3 runs 16 residues. Here the CDR3 reads CASSPQAGTANYGYTF. In DNA form, the CDR3 reads TGTGCCAGCAGCCCACAGGCGGGGACTGCTAACTATGGCTACACCTTC.

On this clone itself: One end of the junction does not line up with germline, which may come from a read error. This chain links TRBV2 with TRBJ2-1; D unclear. The length of the CDR3 is 13 residues. Germline V gene lookup returns CDR1 SNHLY and CDR2 FYNNEI. CDR3 DNA: TGTGCCAGCAGCGAAGGTTACGGCAATGAGCAGTTCTTC. Translating gives CASSEGYGNEQFF.

A few counts support this clone. This sequence joins TRBV28 and TRBJ1-2, with unresolved D. The CDR3 has 14 residues. With 3 bases removed from V and 7 bases from J, the gap between germline ends came to 15 bases. Germline CDR1 and CDR2: MDHEN and SYDVKM. CDR3 amino acids: CASSFRRIGGGYTF. In DNA form, the CDR3 reads TGTGCCAGCAGTTTTAGGCGGATAGGAGGTGGCTACACCTTC.

This clone is a singleton in its sample. The rearrangement uses TRBV29-1 and TRBJ1-1; 7 bases map to TRBD1. Germline loops: CDR1 SQVTM, CDR2 ANQGSEA. This CDR3 is built from 12 residues. The CDR3: CRVTGQGTEAFF. The CDR3 DNA follows: TGCAGGGTGACAGGGCAAGGGACTGAAGCTTTCTTT.

This clone was detected once. The chain links TRBV29-1 to TRBJ1-2, with TRBD1 identical over 9 bases. This CDR3 contains 13 residues. Germline assignment: CDR1 SQVTM and CDR2 ANQGSEA. V gave up 6 bases and J gave up 8 bases; unmatched junction bases: 10. CDR3 protein: CSVEDRGALGYTF. The CDR3 coding sequence is TGCAGCGTCGAGGACAGGGGCGCCCTAGGCTACACCTTC.

Comment on this clone: A read error may produce the germline difference seen at one junction end. The chain has TRBV5-1 and TRBJ2-3; 10 bases line up with TRBD1. The CDR3 is 15 residues long. Germline V CDR1 and CDR2: SGHRS, YFSETQ. CDR3 protein: CASILTGGATDTQYF. As DNA, the CDR3 is TGCGCCAGCATCTTGACAGGGGGCGCGACAGATACGCAGTATTTT.

This clone came up many times. This chain uses TRBV6-5 with TRBJ2-7, with D uncertain. CDR3 size: 15 residues. The V gene's germline CDR1 is MNHEY and CDR2 SVGAGI. The V end was cut by 8 bases, the J end by 0 bases, with 17 bases between. This CDR3 is CASLMMQASSYEQYF. In nucleotides, the CDR3 is TGTGCCAGCCTGATGATGCAGGCCAGCTCCTACGAGCAGTACTTC.

The rearrangement joins TRBV5-5 to TRBJ2-7; a possible D gene is TRBD1 (6 bases). CDR1 SGHKS and CDR2 YYEKEE come from the germline V gene (reference sequence). This CDR3 comprises 14 residues. V lost 0 bases, J lost 1 base, and 8 bases lay in between. The CDR3 here is CASSLAGASYEQYF. The CDR3 DNA is TGTGCCAGCAGCTTGGCAGGGGCATCCTACGAGCAGTACTTC. The entire variable domain, with the rest obtained from reference TRBV5-5 and TRBJ2-7, is as follows: DAGVTQSPTHLIKTRGQQVTLRCSPISGHKSVSWYQQVLGQGPQFIFQYYEKEERGRGNFPDRFSARQFPNYSSELNVNALLLGDSALYLCASSLAGASYEQYFGPGTRLTVT.

V is TRBV9 and J is TRBJ2-5, with 7 bases fitting TRBD1. The ends lost 2 bases at V and 2 bases at J; junction bases unmatched: 6. The germline V gene has CDR1 SGDLS and CDR2 YYNGEE. The CDR3 runs to 15 residues. This CDR3 reads CASSVKPGQQETQYF. The CDR3 bases are TGTGCCAGCAGCGTCAAGCCGGGACAGCAAGAGACCCAGTACTTC.

This chain connects TRBV10-2 to TRBJ1-2, with 8 bases fitting TRBD1. The length of the CDR3 is 16 residues. The germline V gene encodes CDR1 WSHSY and CDR2 SAAADI. Germline trimming cut 2 bases from V and 4 bases from J; bases unmatched to any gene: 9. The CDR3 region is CASSEGQGAIAYGYTF. CDR3 coding DNA: TGCGCCAGCAGTGAGGGGCAGGGGGCCATAGCCTATGGCTACACCTTC.

DNA for the CDR3: TGCGCCAGCCAGGGCGGGGGGTACAGTAAGCAGTACTTC. Protein sequence: CASQGGGYSKQYF. The J gene is TRBJ2-7, the V gene TRBV5-1, with 8 bases lining up with TRBD2. From germline, CDR1 is SGHRS and CDR2 YFSETQ. The CDR3 runs to 13 residues. J was trimmed by 8 bases and V by 7 bases; bases with no gene match: 11.

The chain employs TRBV3-1 (or the pseudogene TRBV3-2) and TRBJ2-5, with D perhaps TRBD2 (5 bases). The CDR3 consists of 13 residues. Germline-derived CDR1 and CDR2 are LGHDT and YNNKEL (reference sequence). V lost 5 bases to trimming and J lost 7 bases, with 14 bases between them. As DNA, the CDR3 is TGTGCCAGCAGCGGAGGCACCGGCGCGACCCAGTACTTC. Its protein product is CASSGGTGATQYF.

This sequence joins TRBV9 and TRBJ1-1; D not certain. This CDR3 region has 15 residues. Germline loops: CDR1 SGDLS, CDR2 YYNGEE. Deletions cut 3 bases from V and 2 bases from J, with 14 bases between. As DNA, the CDR3 is TGTGCCAGCAGCGCGAATCTACAGTTTAACACTGAAGCTTTCTTT. Translation: CASSANLQFNTEAFF.

CDR3 bases: TGTGCCAGTAGTAGCAGGGACTTACAGAGAGATACGCAGTATTTT. Protein: CASSSRDLQRDTQYF. The genes are TRBV19 and TRBJ2-3, with D maybe TRBD2 (6 bases). V was trimmed by 4 bases and J by 5 bases, leaving 16 bases between them. Germline CDR1 LNHDA, CDR2 SQIVND (reference sequence). The CDR3 extends over 15 amino acids.

This rearrangement joins TRBV5-1 to TRBJ2-5; 8 bases agree with TRBD1. V gave up 7 bases and J gave up 6 bases; unmatched junction bases: 8. The CDR3 is made up of 13 amino acids. Germline CDR1 SGHRS, CDR2 YFSETQ. CDR3 sequence (DNA): TGCGCCAGCTACGGCAGACAGGGGCAGACCCAGTACTTC. It is translated as CASYGRQGQTQYF.

CDR3 residues: CASSDRLTNTGELFF. In nucleotides, the CDR3 is TGTGCCAGCAGTGACAGACTCACGAACACCGGGGAGCTGTTTTTT. This rearrangement joins TRBV2 to TRBJ2-2, with D unclear. The germline gives CDR1 SNHLY, CDR2 FYNNEI. The CDR3 spans 15 residues. The germline V and J ends were trimmed by 3 bases and 0 bases, with 8 bases remaining between them.

A single count supports this clone. The rearrangement uses TRBV6-5 and TRBJ1-2, with D perhaps matching TRBD1 (6 bases). The CDR3 spans 14 residues. The V and J ends lost 6 bases and 1 base respectively, with 12 bases between them. Germline assignment: CDR1 MNHEY and CDR2 SVGAGI. In DNA, the CDR3 is TGTGCCAGCAGCGGGGACAATCTTAACTATGGCTACACCTTC. Translated: CASSGDNLNYGYTF.